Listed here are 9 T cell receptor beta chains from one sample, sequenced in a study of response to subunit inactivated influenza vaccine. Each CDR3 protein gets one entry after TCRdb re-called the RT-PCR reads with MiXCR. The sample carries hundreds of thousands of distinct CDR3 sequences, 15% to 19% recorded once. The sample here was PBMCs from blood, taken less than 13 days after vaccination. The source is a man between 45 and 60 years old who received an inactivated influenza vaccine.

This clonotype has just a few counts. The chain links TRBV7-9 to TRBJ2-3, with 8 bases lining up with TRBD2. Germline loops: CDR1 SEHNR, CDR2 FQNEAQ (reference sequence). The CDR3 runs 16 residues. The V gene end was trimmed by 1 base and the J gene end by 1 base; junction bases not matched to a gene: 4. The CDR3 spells CASSLVSGSGTDTQYF. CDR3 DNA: TGTGCCAGCAGCTTAGTCAGCGGGAGCGGCACAGATACGCAGTATTTT.

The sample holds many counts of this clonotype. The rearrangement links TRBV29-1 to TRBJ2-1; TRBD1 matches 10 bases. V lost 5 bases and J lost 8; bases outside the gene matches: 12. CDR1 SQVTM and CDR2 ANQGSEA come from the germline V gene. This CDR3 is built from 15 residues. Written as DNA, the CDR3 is TGCAGCGTTAGACATCCGGGACAGGGGTTAGATGAGCAGTTCTTC. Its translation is CSVRHPGQGLDEQFF.

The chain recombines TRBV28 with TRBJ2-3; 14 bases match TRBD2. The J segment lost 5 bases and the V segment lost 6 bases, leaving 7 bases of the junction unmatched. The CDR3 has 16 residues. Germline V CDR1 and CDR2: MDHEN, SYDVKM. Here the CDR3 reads CASSPLTSGREDTQYF. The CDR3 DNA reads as TGTGCCAGCAGCCCTCTGACTAGCGGGAGGGAAGATACGCAGTATTTT.

In DNA form, the CDR3 reads TGCAGTGCCAGTAGGACTAGCGGGAGATCGGATACGCAGTATTTT. Residues: CSASRTSGRSDTQYF. The rearrangement links TRBV20-1 to TRBJ2-3, with 13 bases lining up with TRBD2. V dropped 6 bases and J dropped 6; count of bases not matched to a gene: 9. Germline V CDR1 and CDR2: DFQATT, SNEGSKA (reference sequence). The CDR3 sequence is 15 residues long.

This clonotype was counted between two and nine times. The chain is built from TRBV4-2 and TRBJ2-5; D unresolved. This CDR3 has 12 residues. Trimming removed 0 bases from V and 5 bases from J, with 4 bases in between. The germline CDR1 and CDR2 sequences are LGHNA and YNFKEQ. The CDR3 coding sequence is TGTGCCAGCAGCCAAGATGACGAGACCCAGTACTTC. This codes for CASSQDDETQYF.

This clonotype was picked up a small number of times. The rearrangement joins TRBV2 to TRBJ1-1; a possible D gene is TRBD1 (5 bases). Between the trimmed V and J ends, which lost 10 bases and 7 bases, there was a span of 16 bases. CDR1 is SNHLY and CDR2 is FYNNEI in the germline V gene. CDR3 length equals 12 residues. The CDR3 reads CATTGTEIEAFF. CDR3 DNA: TGTGCCACCACCGGGACGGAAATTGAAGCTTTCTTT.

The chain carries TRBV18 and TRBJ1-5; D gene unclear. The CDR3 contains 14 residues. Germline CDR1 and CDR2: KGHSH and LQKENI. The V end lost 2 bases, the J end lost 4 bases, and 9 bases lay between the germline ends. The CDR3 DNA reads TGTGCCAGCTCACCAAATGCACAGAATCAGCCCCAGCATTTT. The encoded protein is CASSPNAQNQPQHF.

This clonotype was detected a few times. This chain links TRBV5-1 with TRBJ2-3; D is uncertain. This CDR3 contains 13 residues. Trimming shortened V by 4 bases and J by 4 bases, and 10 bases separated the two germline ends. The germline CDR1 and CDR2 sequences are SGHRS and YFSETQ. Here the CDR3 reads CASSPELADTQYF. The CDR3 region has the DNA TGCGCCAGCAGCCCCGAGTTGGCAGATACGCAGTATTTT.

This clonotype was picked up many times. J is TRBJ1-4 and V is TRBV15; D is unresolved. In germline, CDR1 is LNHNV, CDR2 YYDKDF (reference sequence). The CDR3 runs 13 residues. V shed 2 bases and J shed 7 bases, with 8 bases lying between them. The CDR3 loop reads CATSRTVGEKLFF. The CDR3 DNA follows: TGTGCCACCAGCAGAACAGTTGGTGAAAAACTGTTTTTT.